The present T cell receptor (beta chain) was sequenced within a study of beta chain features in type 1 diabetes. Germline V gene sequence: CDR1 SGHTA, CDR2 FQGNSA. Trimming removed 0 bases at V and 0 bases at J, with 9 bases between. This CDR3 region has 16 residues. One heparinised blood draw averaging roughly 100 mL was given by each donor. Sorting produced populations that all topped 98% purity. Of the isolated RNA, all was reverse transcribed, and so the sequenced material was expressed TCRB transcripts. Sequencing was performed with immunoSEQ multiplex PCR; in TCRdb, only in-frame clones are kept and a portion is missing. The repertoire has 350,000 to 400,000 clones, over 12% of them found once; the top ten carry approximately 0.02%.

Sequenced material: naive CD4+ T cells from blood. The sequence derives from a woman between 18 and 29 years old in good health. The chain couples TRBV7-2 to TRBJ2-1; D perhaps matches TRBD2 (5 bases). CDR3 sequence reads: CASSLARLRSYNEQFF. CDR3 DNA: TGTGCCAGCAGCTTAGCCAGACTACGCTCCTACAATGAGCAGTTCTTC.